The 14 T cell receptor beta chains presented below share a single source sample, sequenced in a study of blood T cells in healthy people across ages. A sample-barcoded 5' primer and a J-beta primer mix were used in a second PCR of roughly 6 to 11 cycles. TCRdb recomputed calls from the 5' RACE reads with MiXCR, one row per CDR3 protein. The table records just over 800,000 distinct CDR3 sequences, around two thirds of them present only once. The sample taken for sequencing was blood. These receptors were collected from a man aged 25 to 40 in good health.

The rearrangement joins TRBV27 to TRBJ2-7, with D perhaps matching TRBD2 (6 bases). V gave up 6 bases and J gave up 3 bases, with 12 bases separating them. The CDR3 contains 13 residues. CDR1 MNHEY and CDR2 SMNVEV come from the germline V gene (reference sequence). As DNA, the CDR3 is TGTGCCAGCAGCCTCCCGGGGGACTACGAGCAGTACTTC. Translation gives CASSLPGDYEQYF.

The rearrangement joins TRBV29-1 to TRBJ2-5, with 8 bases fitting TRBD1. V shed 2 bases and J 1 base; nucleotides not matched to a gene: 6. In germline, CDR1 is SQVTM, CDR2 ANQGSEA. The CDR3 runs 15 residues. The CDR3 loop reads CSVERGQGLQETQYF. CDR3 coding DNA: TGCAGCGTTGAACGAGGACAGGGCCTCCAAGAGACCCAGTACTTC.

For the CDR3, the DNA is TGTGCCAGCAGCCCAGGGGGGGACAGTGAAAAACTGTTTTTT. It codes for CASSPGGDSEKLFF. This rearrangement joins TRBV7-9 to TRBJ1-4, with 7 bases lining up with TRBD1. The CDR3 is 14 amino acids. Germline V gene sequence: CDR1 SEHNR, CDR2 FQNEAQ (reference sequence). The V segment lost 5 bases and the J segment 7 bases; nucleotides outside the gene matches: 7.

The chain has TRBV6-2 or TRBV6-3 and TRBJ2-3; D is undetermined. Trimming stripped 0 bases from V and 4 bases from J, with 11 bases between. The CDR3 loop spans 15 amino acids. Germline CDR1 MNHEY, CDR2 SVGEGT. The CDR3 sequence is CASSYSSLPPDTQYF. CDR3 nucleotides: TGTGCCAGCAGTTACTCGAGTCTCCCGCCAGATACGCAGTATTTT.

This clonotype appeared a few times. The J gene is TRBJ2-7, the V gene TRBV7-9; 7 positions agree with TRBD2. The CDR3 covers 13 residues. The germline V gene encodes CDR1 SEHNR and CDR2 FQNEAQ (reference sequence). The V segment lost 5 bases and the J segment 4 bases; nucleotides outside the gene matches: 5. In nucleotides, the CDR3 is TGTGCCAGCAGCCCCAACGGGGGGTACGAGCAGTACTTC. This codes for CASSPNGGYEQYF.

The chain couples TRBV7-2 to TRBJ2-1, with TRBD2 matching 11 bases. The tail of the sequence fits TRBJ2-7 better, so the J call may be wrong. The germline gives CDR1 SGHTA, CDR2 FQGNSA. The CDR3 extends over 17 amino acids. The DNA of the CDR3 is TGTGCCAGCAGCGTCACTAGCGGGGGTTACTCCTACAATAAGCAGTACTTC. Its translation: CASSVTSGGYSYNKQYF.

This chain uses TRBV2 with TRBJ2-6; D is possibly TRBD2 (5 bases). The CDR3 has 15 residues. Germline lookup yields CDR1 SNHLY and CDR2 FYNNEI. Trimming stripped 7 bases from V and 0 bases from J, with 10 bases between. CDR3 nucleotides: TGTGCCAGCACCCCGGGGAGCTCTGGGGCCAACGTCCTGACTTTC. It yields the protein CASTPGSSGANVLTF.

CDR3: CASSTQRGGRVDTQYF. CDR3 nucleotide sequence: TGTGCCAGCAGTACCCAGCGGGGGGGCCGGGTAGATACGCAGTATTTT. This chain connects TRBV6-5 to TRBJ2-3, with TRBD2 identical over 10 bases. CDR1 and CDR2 from the germline V gene are MNHEY and SVGAGI. CDR3 length equals 16 residues. The V and J ends lost 5 bases and 5 bases, in that order; junction bases with no gene match: 10.

The rearrangement links TRBV4-3 to TRBJ2-5, with D possibly matching TRBD2 (6 bases). The J call may not be correct, given that the DNA end is closer to TRBJ2-7. The germline gives CDR1 LGHNA, CDR2 YSLEER. The CDR3 totals 13 residues. DNA of the CDR3: TGCGCCAGCAGCCACTCTCGGGAGTACGAGCAGTACTTC. This encodes CASSHSREYEQYF.

The sample holds a few counts of this clonotype. The V call is TRBV4-2, the J call TRBJ1-5; D remains unclear. Trimming stripped 4 bases from V and 4 bases from J, with 11 bases between. CDR3 length: 14 residues. The germline CDR1 and CDR2 sequences are LGHNA and YNFKEQ. The CDR3 loop is CASSRLGVNQPQHF. In DNA form, the CDR3 reads TGTGCCAGCAGCCGCCTGGGAGTGAATCAGCCCCAGCATTTT.

This chain links TRBV7-2 with TRBJ2-1; TRBD1 matches 8 bases. Losses at the gene ends were 0 bases for V and 4 bases for J; bases not matched to a gene: 5. The germline V gene encodes CDR1 SGHTA and CDR2 FQGNSA. The CDR3 has 16 residues. The CDR3 DNA sequence: TGTGCCAGCAGCTTAGCAACCAGGGGGCCTTACAATGAGCAGTTCTTC. The encoded protein is CASSLATRGPYNEQFF. Variable domain in full (rest from reference TRBV7-2 and TRBJ2-1): GAGVSQSPSNKVTEKGKDVELRCDPISGHTALYWYRQSLGQGLEFLIYFQGNSAPDKSGLPSDRFSAERTGGSVSTLTIQRTQQEDSAVYLCASSLATRGPYNEQFFGPGTRLTVL.

The rearrangement uses TRBV10-2 and TRBJ2-5, with 7 nucleotides matching TRBD2. V gave up 6 bases and J gave up 3 bases; unmatched junction bases: 4. The CDR3 is 13 amino acids. Germline lookup yields CDR1 WSHSY and CDR2 SAAADI. CDR3 residues: CASRKSGEETQYF. The CDR3 region has the DNA TGCGCCAGCAGAAAGAGCGGGGAAGAGACCCAGTACTTC.

J is TRBJ2-1 and V is TRBV6-6; no reliable D call. There are 10 residues in the CDR3. From germline, CDR1 is MNHNY and CDR2 SVGAGI (reference sequence). V lost 4 bases and J 10 bases, leaving 5 bases between the germline ends. The CDR3 spells CASSSSEQFF. The CDR3, as DNA: TGTGCCAGCAGTTCCTCCGAGCAGTTCTTC.

V usage is TRBV28 and J usage is TRBJ1-2; D gene unclear. The CDR3 has 14 residues. CDR1 is MDHEN, CDR2 SYDVKM, per germline. Between the trimmed V and J ends, which lost 5 bases and 4 bases, there was a span of 14 bases. The CDR3 loop reads CASSTGGRSYGYTF. CDR3 nucleotides: TGTGCCAGCAGTACGGGAGGCCGCAGCTATGGCTACACCTTC.